Below, 28 T cell receptor beta chains from the same sample are listed, as sequenced in a study of blood T cell repertoires in COVID-19 (TCRdb year 2020). The library relied on the immunoSEQ multiplex PCR assay. TCRdb mirrors the immuneACCESS table, restricted to in-frame sequences. Some clones are absent from its copies; in checked studies, under half trace to an unresolved V gene, and the reason for the others is unknown. The sample table lists under 300,000 clones, about four fifths of them with a count of one. 1.5% of the sample is taken by the ten largest. Sequencing was performed on peripheral blood. All receptors come from a woman in her thirties or forties who had recovered from COVID-19.

The CDR3 DNA sequence: TGTGCCAGCAGCCGATTCCTCACGCGCTCTGGAAACACCATATATTTT. Protein sequence: CASSRFLTRSGNTIYF. The rearrangement links TRBV3-1 (or the pseudogene TRBV3-2) to TRBJ1-3, with D hard to call. The CDR3 spans 16 residues. Germline CDR1 LGHDT, CDR2 YNNKEL (reference sequence). V lost 4 bases to trimming and J lost 0 bases, with 13 bases between them.

This chain uses TRBV4-1 with TRBJ1-2; 12 nucleotides line up with TRBD1. Germline CDR1 MGHRA, CDR2 YSYEKL. The CDR3 sequence is 15 residues long. V shed 1 base and J 8 bases; nucleotides not matched to a gene: 5. CDR3 DNA sequence: TGCGCCAGCAGCCAAGCGGGGACAGGGGGCAGGGGCTACACCTTC. This codes for CASSQAGTGGRGYTF.

The V gene is TRBV11-2, the J gene TRBJ2-1, with a weak D call TRBD2 (6 bases). This CDR3 comprises 15 residues. CDR1 SGHAT and CDR2 FQNNGV come from the germline V gene. The V end lost 0 bases, the J end lost 4 bases, and 10 bases lay between the germline ends. The CDR3: CASSLDRGTYNEQFF. In DNA form, the CDR3 reads TGTGCCAGCAGCTTAGATCGGGGGACGTACAATGAGCAGTTCTTC. The full variable domain, completed using reference TRBV11-2 and TRBJ2-1, is EAGVAQSPRYKIIEKRQSVAFWCNPISGHATLYWYQQILGQGPKLLIQFQNNGVVDDSQLPKDRFSAERLKGVDSTLKIQPAKLEDSAVYLCASSLDRGTYNEQFFGPGTRLTVL.

The chain joins TRBV20-1 to TRBJ2-3, with a tentative D call TRBD2 (6 bases). This CDR3 comprises 11 residues. The germline gives CDR1 DFQATT, CDR2 SNEGSKA (reference sequence). The V end was cut by 6 bases, the J end by 7 bases, with 11 bases between. The CDR3 is CSASGSNTQYF. CDR3 in DNA: TGCAGTGCCAGCGGGTCGAATACGCAGTATTTT.

The genes are TRBV7-9 and TRBJ1-3, with D possibly being TRBD1 (5 bases). V lost 5 bases to trimming and J lost 5 bases, with 19 bases between them. The germline V gene encodes CDR1 SEHNR and CDR2 FQNEAQ (reference sequence). CDR3 length: 16 amino acids. The CDR3 is CASSAGGASGRNTIYF. CDR3 sequence (DNA): TGTGCCAGCAGCGCCGGAGGGGCGAGCGGCAGAAACACCATATATTTT.

The J gene is TRBJ1-4, the V gene TRBV5-1; 8 bases fit TRBD1. V lost 3 bases and J lost 3; bases outside the gene matches: 4. Germline V gives CDR1 SGHRS, CDR2 YFSETQ. This CDR3 spans 15 amino acids. CDR3 nucleotide sequence: TGCGCCAGCAGCTCCACGGGACAGGCTAATGAAAAACTGTTTTTT. It is translated as CASSSTGQANEKLFF.

Here the CDR3 DNA reads TGTGCCACCAGTGATTTGGGCAGGGATGGCACAGATACGCAGTATTTT. It codes for CATSDLGRDGTDTQYF. The chain couples TRBV24-1 to TRBJ2-3; maybe TRBD1 (5 bases). CDR3 length: 16 residues. Looked up from germline, CDR1 is KGHDR and CDR2 is SFDVKD. The V gene lost 0 bases and the J gene lost 1 base, with 10 bases spanning the gap.

This chain links TRBV7-2 with TRBJ2-7; no clear D. Germline lookup yields CDR1 SGHTA and CDR2 FQGNSA. The CDR3 spans 11 residues. The ends were cut back, 3 bases at V and 6 bases at J, with 6 bases in the middle. CDR3 protein: CASSLYGEQYF. DNA for the CDR3: TGTGCCAGCAGCTTGTACGGCGAGCAGTACTTC.

In this sample, this clone turned up once. The chain combines TRBV2 with TRBJ1-6; D unclear. The CDR3 loop spans 14 amino acids. Trimming cost V 8 bases and J 7 bases, with 15 bases left between them. The V gene's germline CDR1 is SNHLY and CDR2 FYNNEI. This CDR3 is CASSLESSNSPLHF. Here the CDR3 DNA reads TGTGCCAGCTCCCTAGAGTCTAGCAATTCACCCCTCCACTTT.

The chain uses TRBV4-2 and TRBJ2-3; 11 bases match TRBD1. Germline V gene lookup returns CDR1 LGHNA and CDR2 YNFKEQ. The J segment lost 5 bases and the V segment lost 0 bases, leaving 13 bases of the junction unmatched. The CDR3 has 19 amino acids. CDR3 loop: CASSQDIVWTGGGLDTQYF. Here the CDR3 DNA reads TGTGCCAGCAGCCAAGATATTGTCTGGACAGGGGGCGGTTTAGATACGCAGTATTTT.

This rearrangement joins TRBV2 to TRBJ2-1; TRBD1 matches at 9 bases. The V gene end was trimmed by 5 bases and the J gene end by 2 bases; junction bases not matched to a gene: 4. The CDR3 extends over 15 amino acids. CDR1 is SNHLY, CDR2 FYNNEI, per germline. The CDR3 DNA sequence: TGTGCCAGCAGTTTACAGGGGGCGGCCTACAATGAGCAGTTCTTC. This gives the protein CASSLQGAAYNEQFF.

V and J are TRBV2 and TRBJ1-1; unclear D gene. Trimming removed 6 bases from V and 1 base from J, with 9 bases in between. This CDR3 is built from 13 residues. The germline CDR1 and CDR2 sequences are SNHLY and FYNNEI. The CDR3 coding sequence is TGTGCCAGCAGCGGGGTAGGGAACACTGAAGCTTTCTTT. Encoded protein: CASSGVGNTEAFF.

The genes are TRBV2 and TRBJ1-4, with no clear D. Trimming took 2 bases from V and 1 from J, leaving 20 bases between them. Germline CDR1 reads SNHLY; CDR2 reads FYNNEI. This CDR3 has 19 residues. For the CDR3, the DNA is TGTGCCAGCAGTGAACTTCCCATCACTTATTCGGGAACTAATGAAAAACTGTTTTTT. It encodes CASSELPITYSGTNEKLFF.

The rearrangement uses TRBV12-3 or TRBV12-4 and TRBJ2-7, with D unclear. This CDR3 has 13 residues. V was trimmed by 6 bases and J by 0 bases, leaving 9 bases between them. Here the CDR3 DNA reads TGTGCCAGCAGACTCCGGGTCTCCTACGAGCAGTACTTC. It codes for CASRLRVSYEQYF.

J is TRBJ2-5 and V is TRBV19; 7 bases fit TRBD1. The CDR3 has 14 amino acids. Losses at the gene ends were 4 bases for V and 2 bases for J; bases not matched to a gene: 4. Germline V lookup: CDR1 LNHDA, CDR2 SQIVND (reference sequence). The CDR3 reads CASSTRTGQETQYF. The CDR3 DNA reads as TGTGCCAGTAGTACACGGACAGGACAAGAGACCCAGTACTTC.

The chain combines TRBV20-1 with TRBJ2-2, with D maybe TRBD2 (5 bases). The ends were cut back, 6 bases at V and 5 bases at J, with 7 bases in the middle. Looked up from germline, CDR1 is DFQATT and CDR2 is SNEGSKA (reference sequence). This CDR3 has 11 amino acids. The CDR3 sequence: CSATGTGELFF. CDR3 coding DNA: TGCAGTGCCACGGGGACCGGGGAGCTGTTTTTT.

This rearrangement joins TRBV7-8 to TRBJ1-5; D is ambiguous. V was pared by 5 bases and J by 5 bases, with 13 bases between. The CDR3 covers 14 residues. CDR1 and CDR2 from the germline V gene are SGHVS and FQNEAQ. The chain's CDR3 is CASSLLGDYQPQHF. The CDR3 region has the DNA TGTGCCAGCAGCCTGCTGGGAGATTATCAGCCCCAGCATTTT.

This chain uses TRBV3-1 (or the pseudogene TRBV3-2) with TRBJ1-1; 7 bases fit TRBD1. The CDR3 consists of 14 residues. From germline, CDR1 is LGHDT and CDR2 YNNKEL (reference sequence). V dropped 2 bases and J dropped 9; count of bases not matched to a gene: 9. The CDR3 coding sequence is TGTGCCAGCAGCCAAAGGGCCGGGACAGACAAAGCTTTCTTT. It specifies CASSQRAGTDKAFF.

This chain uses TRBV10-3 with TRBJ2-3; a weak D match, TRBD2 (5 bases). With 3 bases removed from V and 5 bases from J, the gap between germline ends came to 12 bases. Germline-derived CDR1 and CDR2 are ENHRY and SYGVKD. The CDR3 is 14 amino acids. The CDR3 sequence: CAISETGRGDTQYF. The CDR3 nucleotides are TGTGCCATCAGTGAAACTGGGAGAGGAGATACGCAGTATTTT.

The chain employs TRBV6-5 and TRBJ2-7; D possibly corresponds to TRBD1 (6 bases). Germline lookup yields CDR1 MNHEY and CDR2 SVGAGI. The CDR3 sequence is 14 residues long. Trimming pared 8 bases from V and 2 bases from J, leaving 16 bases between. The CDR3 reads CASSTLGGTYEQYF. The CDR3 DNA follows: TGTGCCAGCTCCACCCTAGGGGGAACCTACGAGCAGTACTTC.

V gene TRBV10-1 combines with J gene TRBJ2-1; possibly TRBD2 for D (7 bases). The ends were cut back, 8 bases at V and 8 bases at J, with 22 bases in the middle. The CDR3 spans 15 residues. CDR1 and CDR2 from the germline V gene are WNHNN and SYGVQD (reference sequence). The CDR3 loop reads CASGPGGPIGDEQFF. For the CDR3, the DNA is TGCGCCAGCGGTCCCGGGGGGCCCATCGGCGATGAGCAGTTCTTC.

The sample holds one count of this clone. The chain links TRBV19 to TRBJ2-5; D not certain. V was shortened by 0 bases and J by 5 bases, with 13 bases between the two germline ends. CDR1 is LNHDA and CDR2 is SQIVND in the germline V gene (reference sequence). This CDR3 contains 15 residues. The CDR3 sequence: CASSIDLATWETQYF. The CDR3 coding sequence is TGTGCCAGTAGTATAGATCTCGCGACTTGGGAGACCCAGTACTTC.

The chain employs TRBV2 and TRBJ1-1; 7 positions match TRBD1. Germline values: CDR1 SNHLY, CDR2 FYNNEI. V shed 1 base and J 6 bases; nucleotides not matched to a gene: 5. The CDR3 has 14 amino acids. CDR3 residues: CASSEGQGDPEAFF. CDR3 nucleotides: TGTGCCAGCAGTGAAGGGCAGGGGGATCCTGAAGCTTTCTTT.

The chain combines TRBV28 with TRBJ1-6; a weak D match, TRBD1 (6 bases). The CDR3 is 15 amino acids. Looked up from germline, CDR1 is MDHEN and CDR2 is SYDVKM. V was trimmed by 6 bases and J by 14 bases, leaving 23 bases between them. The chain's CDR3 is CASSQSGTPGRTLHF. The CDR3 bases are TGTGCCAGCAGCCAGTCCGGGACACCCGGAAGGACCCTCCACTTT.

This clone was picked up one time. The chain combines TRBV6-5 with TRBJ2-3; no clear D gene. CDR3 length equals 14 residues. Looked up from germline, CDR1 is MNHEY and CDR2 is SVGAGI. V shed 6 bases and J shed 0 bases, with 10 bases lying between them. CDR3 region: CASRVALSTDTQYF. CDR3 bases: TGTGCCAGCAGGGTCGCACTAAGCACAGATACGCAGTATTTT.

This rearrangement joins TRBV7-8 to TRBJ1-2; D is possibly TRBD1 (5 bases). CDR1 SGHVS and CDR2 FQNEAQ come from the germline V gene. V was shortened by 0 bases and J by 8 bases, with 13 bases between the two germline ends. This CDR3 is built from 14 residues. This chain's CDR3 is CASSLAGGIGGYTF. The DNA for the CDR3 is TGTGCCAGCAGCTTAGCCGGGGGAATTGGGGGCTACACCTTC.

The V gene is TRBV2, the J gene TRBJ2-7, with D hard to call. The germline V gene encodes CDR1 SNHLY and CDR2 FYNNEI. V was shortened by 1 base and J by 0 bases, with 4 bases between the two germline ends. The CDR3 totals 13 residues. The CDR3 DNA sequence: TGTGCCAGCAGTGAAGACAGCTCCTACGAGCAGTACTTC. This sequence encodes CASSEDSSYEQYF.

V is TRBV1 and J is TRBJ2-3; the DNA was not used to check the table's D call, TRBD2. TRBV1 is a pseudogene locus. The CDR3 is made up of 17 amino acids. CDR3 sequence (DNA): TGCACCAGCAGAAAAAAGAATACTAGCGGATACACAGATACGCAGTATTTT. It is translated as CTSRKKNTSGYTDTQYF.